This T cell receptor beta chain stems from a study of response to subunit inactivated influenza vaccine (dated by TCRdb to the late 2010s). Broadly, across the study: The study used deep quantitative T cell receptor repertoire profiling to track responses to a trivalent subunit inactivated influenza vaccine.

The full study reports these points: According to the authors, only a limited number of new T cells may be recruited by each seasonal influenza vaccination.

As concerns this clonotype: Its specific antigen is unknown. No clone much larger than this one lies a single base away; base qualities are absent.

Between the V and J ends, shortened by 5 bases and 6 bases respectively, the junction contains 11 bases. The CDR3, from cysteine to phenylalanine, totals 13 residues. This entry keeps only the CDR3 DNA: 39 bases, framed from base 1. Libraries came from RT-PCR. Sequenced using an Illumina HiSeq 2500. The raw public data were reprocessed by TCRdb itself: fastp quality trimming at Q25, MiXCR clonotype calling, in-frame beta chains only. Duplicate CDR3 protein sequences are folded into a single record with the most common DNA and genes. The sample has 170,000 or so distinct CDR3 sequences on record, about 10% of them singletons. Approximately 35% of the sample lies in the top ten.

Source: CD8+ T cells sorted from PBMCs, taken less than 25 months after vaccination. The chain employs TRBV12-3 or TRBV12-4 and TRBJ2-1, with TRBD1 tentatively as D gene (6 bases match). The clonotype was recovered from a man aged 50 to 69 who received an inactivated influenza vaccine. Donor details come from another sample of the same person, matched by shared clones. The sequence in DNA is TGTGCCAGCAGTATGGACAGAGTCAATGAGCAGTTCTTC. Its amino acids are CASSMDRVNEQFF.